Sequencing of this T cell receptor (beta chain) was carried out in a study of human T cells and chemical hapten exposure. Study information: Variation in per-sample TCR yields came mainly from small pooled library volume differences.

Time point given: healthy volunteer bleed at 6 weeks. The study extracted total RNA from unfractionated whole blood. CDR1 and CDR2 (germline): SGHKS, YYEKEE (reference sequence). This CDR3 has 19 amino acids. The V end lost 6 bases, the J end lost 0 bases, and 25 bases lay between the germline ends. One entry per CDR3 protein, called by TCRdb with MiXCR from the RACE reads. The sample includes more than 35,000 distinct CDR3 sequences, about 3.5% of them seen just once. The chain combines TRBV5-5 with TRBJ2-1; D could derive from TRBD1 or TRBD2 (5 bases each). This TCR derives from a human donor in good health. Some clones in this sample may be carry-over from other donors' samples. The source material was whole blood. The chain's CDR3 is CASILRFTGTAVSYNEQFF. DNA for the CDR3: TGTGCCAGCATCCTACGTTTCACCGGGACGGCGGTCTCCTACAATGAGCAGTTCTTC.